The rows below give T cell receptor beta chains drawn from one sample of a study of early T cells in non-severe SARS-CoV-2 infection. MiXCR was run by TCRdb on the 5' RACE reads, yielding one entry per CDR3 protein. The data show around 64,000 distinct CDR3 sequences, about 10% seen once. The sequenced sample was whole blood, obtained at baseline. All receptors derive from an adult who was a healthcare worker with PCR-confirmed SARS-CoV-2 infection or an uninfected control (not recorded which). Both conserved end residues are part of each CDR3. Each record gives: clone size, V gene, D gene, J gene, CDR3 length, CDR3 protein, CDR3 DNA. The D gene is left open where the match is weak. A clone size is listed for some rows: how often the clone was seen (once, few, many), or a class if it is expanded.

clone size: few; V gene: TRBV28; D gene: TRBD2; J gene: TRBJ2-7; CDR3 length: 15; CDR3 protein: CASTQNGGSTYEQYF; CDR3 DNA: TGTGCCAGCACCCAGAACGGGGGGAGTACCTACGAGCAGTACTTC
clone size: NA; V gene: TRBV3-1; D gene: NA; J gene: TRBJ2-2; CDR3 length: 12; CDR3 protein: CASSQPTGELFF; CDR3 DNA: TGTGCCAGCAGCCAACCCACCGGGGAGCTGTTTTTT
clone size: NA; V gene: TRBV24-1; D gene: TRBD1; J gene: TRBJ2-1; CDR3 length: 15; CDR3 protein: CATSPTGGGYNEQFF; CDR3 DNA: TGTGCCACCAGCCCGACAGGGGGCGGCTACAATGAGCAGTTCTTC
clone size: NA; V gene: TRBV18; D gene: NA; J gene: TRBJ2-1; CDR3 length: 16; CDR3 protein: CASSPSQAGQRHEQFF; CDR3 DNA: TGTGCCAGCTCACCATCTCAAGCGGGACAGCGGCATGAGCAGTTCTTC
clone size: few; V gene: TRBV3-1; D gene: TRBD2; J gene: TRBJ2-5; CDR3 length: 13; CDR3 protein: CASSQGRGVTQYF; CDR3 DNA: TGTGCCAGCAGCCAAGGACGGGGGGTGACCCAGTACTTC
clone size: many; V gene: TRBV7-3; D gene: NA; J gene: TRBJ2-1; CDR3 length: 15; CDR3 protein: CASSLGGTTIREQFF; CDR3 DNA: TGTGCCAGCAGCTTAGGCGGGACGACCATTAGGGAGCAGTTCTTC
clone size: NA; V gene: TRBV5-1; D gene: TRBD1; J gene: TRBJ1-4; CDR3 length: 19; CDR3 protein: CASSERTGTSLRGNEKLFF; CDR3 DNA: TGCGCCAGCAGCGAGAGGACAGGGACATCCCTTCGGGGTAATGAAAAACTGTTTTTT
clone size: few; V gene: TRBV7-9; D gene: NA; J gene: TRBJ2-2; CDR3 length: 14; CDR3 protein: CASSRHGRVGELFF; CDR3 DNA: TGTGCCAGCAGCCGACACGGAAGGGTCGGGGAGCTGTTTTTT
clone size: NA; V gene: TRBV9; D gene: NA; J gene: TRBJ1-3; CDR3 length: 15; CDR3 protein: CASSVDGGPGNTIYF; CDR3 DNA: TGTGCCAGCAGCGTAGATGGGGGCCCTGGAAACACCATATATTTT
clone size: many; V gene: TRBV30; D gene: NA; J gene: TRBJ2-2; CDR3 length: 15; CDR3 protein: CAWSVGGANTGELFF; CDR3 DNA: TGTGCCTGGAGTGTAGGAGGAGCGAACACCGGGGAGCTGTTTTTT
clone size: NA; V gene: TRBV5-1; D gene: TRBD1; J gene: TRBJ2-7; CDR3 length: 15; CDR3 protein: CASSPGQGRSYEQYF; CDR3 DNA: TGCGCCAGCAGCCCGGGACAGGGCCGATCCTACGAGCAGTACTTC
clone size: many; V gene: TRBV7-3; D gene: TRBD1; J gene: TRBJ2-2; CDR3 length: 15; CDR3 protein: CASSFPGQGVGELFF; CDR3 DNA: TGTGCCAGCAGCTTCCCGGGACAGGGGGTCGGGGAGCTGTTTTTT
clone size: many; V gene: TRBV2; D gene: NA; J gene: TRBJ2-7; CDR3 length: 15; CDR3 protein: CASREYRDASYEQYF; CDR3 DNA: TGTGCCAGCAGGGAATACCGGGACGCCAGCTACGAGCAGTACTTC
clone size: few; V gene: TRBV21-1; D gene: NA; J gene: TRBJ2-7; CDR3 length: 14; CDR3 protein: CASSKRPRAYEQYF; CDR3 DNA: TGTGCCAGCAGCAAAAGGCCAAGAGCCTACGAGCAGTACTTC
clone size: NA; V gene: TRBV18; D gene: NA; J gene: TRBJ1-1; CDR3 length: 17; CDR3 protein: CASSPLSSRIMNTEAFF; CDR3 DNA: TGTGCCAGCTCACCACTTTCGAGTAGAATCATGAACACTGAAGCTTTCTTT
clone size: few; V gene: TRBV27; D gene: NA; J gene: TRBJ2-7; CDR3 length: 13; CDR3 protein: CASSLAGVHEQYF; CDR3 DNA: TGTGCCAGCAGTTTAGCAGGGGTCCACGAGCAGTACTTC
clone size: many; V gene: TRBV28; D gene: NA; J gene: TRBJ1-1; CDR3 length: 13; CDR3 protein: CASRMDRNTEAFF; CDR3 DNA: TGTGCCAGCAGGATGGACAGAAACACTGAAGCTTTCTTT
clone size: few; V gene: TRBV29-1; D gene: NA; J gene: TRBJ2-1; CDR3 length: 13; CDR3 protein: CSVHPASYNEQFF; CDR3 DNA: TGCAGCGTTCACCCGGCCTCCTACAATGAGCAGTTCTTC
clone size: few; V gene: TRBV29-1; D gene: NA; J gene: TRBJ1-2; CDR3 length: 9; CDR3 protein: CSPPGGYTF; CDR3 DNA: TGCAGCCCCCCCGGGGGCTACACCTTC
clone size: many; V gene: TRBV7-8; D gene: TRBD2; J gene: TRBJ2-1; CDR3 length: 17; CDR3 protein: CASSHRPSGPSYNEQFF; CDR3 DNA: TGTGCCAGCAGCCATAGACCTAGCGGGCCCTCCTACAATGAGCAGTTCTTC
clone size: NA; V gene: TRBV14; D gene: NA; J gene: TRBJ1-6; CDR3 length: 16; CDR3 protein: CASSHLEGRGLMTLHF; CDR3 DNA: TGTGCCAGCAGCCACCTCGAAGGTAGAGGCCTGATGACCCTCCACTTT
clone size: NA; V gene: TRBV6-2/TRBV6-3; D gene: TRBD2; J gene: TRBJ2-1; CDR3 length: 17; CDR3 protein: CASSYSSRERWHNEQFF; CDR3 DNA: TGTGCCAGCAGTTACTCATCGCGGGAGCGATGGCACAATGAGCAGTTCTTC
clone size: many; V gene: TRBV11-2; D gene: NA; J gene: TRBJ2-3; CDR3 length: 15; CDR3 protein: CASSGRVGFTDTQYF; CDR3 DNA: TGTGCCAGCAGCGGCAGAGTAGGATTCACAGATACGCAGTATTTT
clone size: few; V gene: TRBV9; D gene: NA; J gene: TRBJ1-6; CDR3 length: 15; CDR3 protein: CASSVEQGGNSPLHF; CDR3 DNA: TGTGCCAGCAGCGTAGAACAGGGTGGTAATTCACCCCTCCACTTT
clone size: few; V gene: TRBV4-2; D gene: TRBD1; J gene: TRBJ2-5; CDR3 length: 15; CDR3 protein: CASSQDRGQQETQYF; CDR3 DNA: TGTGCCAGCAGCCAAGATCGGGGACAGCAAGAGACCCAGTACTTC
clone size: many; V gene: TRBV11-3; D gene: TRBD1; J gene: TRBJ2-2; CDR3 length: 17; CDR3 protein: CASSLGTGTDNTGELFF; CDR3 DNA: TGTGCCAGCAGCTTAGGGACCGGGACAGACAACACCGGGGAGCTGTTTTTT
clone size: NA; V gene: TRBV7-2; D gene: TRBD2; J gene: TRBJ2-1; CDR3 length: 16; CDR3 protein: CASSIPSGTSYNEQFF; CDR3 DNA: TGTGCCAGCAGCATCCCCAGCGGGACTTCCTACAATGAGCAGTTCTTC
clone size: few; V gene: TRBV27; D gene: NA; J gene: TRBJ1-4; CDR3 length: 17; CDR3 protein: CASSSLVRMATNEKLFF; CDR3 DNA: TGTGCCAGCAGTTCCTTGGTCAGGATGGCAACTAATGAAAAACTGTTTTTT
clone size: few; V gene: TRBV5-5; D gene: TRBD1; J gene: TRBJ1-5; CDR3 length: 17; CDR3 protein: CASSPTGGGRGNQPQHF; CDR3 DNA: TGTGCCAGCAGCCCGACAGGGGGCGGTCGGGGCAATCAGCCCCAGCATTTT
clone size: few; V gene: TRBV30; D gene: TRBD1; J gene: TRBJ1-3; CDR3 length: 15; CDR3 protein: CAWMTGTGAGNTIYF; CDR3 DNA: TGTGCCTGGATGACCGGGACAGGGGCTGGCAACACCATATATTTT
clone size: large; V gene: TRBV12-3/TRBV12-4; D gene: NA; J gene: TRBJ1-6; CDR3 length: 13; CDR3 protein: CASSLNLGSPLHF; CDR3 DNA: TGTGCCAGCAGCCTAAATTTGGGTTCACCCCTCCACTTT
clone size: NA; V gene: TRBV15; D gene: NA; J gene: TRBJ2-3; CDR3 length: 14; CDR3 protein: CATSRDRRTDTQYF; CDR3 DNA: TGTGCCACCAGCAGAGATCGGCGCACAGATACGCAGTATTTT
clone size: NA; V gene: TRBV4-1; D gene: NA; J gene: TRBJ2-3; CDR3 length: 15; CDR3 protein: CASSQDAQGVGTQYF; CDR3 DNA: TGCGCCAGCAGCCAAGATGCCCAGGGAGTAGGAACGCAGTATTTT
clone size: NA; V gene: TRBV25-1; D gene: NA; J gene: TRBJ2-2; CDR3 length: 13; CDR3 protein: CASSERNPGELFF; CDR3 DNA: TGTGCCAGCAGTGAAAGGAATCCCGGGGAGCTGTTTTTT
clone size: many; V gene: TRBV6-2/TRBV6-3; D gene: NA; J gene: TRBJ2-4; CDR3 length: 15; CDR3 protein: CASSYGRLVQNIQYF; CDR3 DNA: TGTGCCAGCAGTTACGGGAGACTGGTCCAAAACATTCAGTACTTC
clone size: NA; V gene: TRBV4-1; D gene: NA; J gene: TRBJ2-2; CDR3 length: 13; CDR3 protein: CASSQVGGGELFF; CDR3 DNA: TGCGCCAGCAGCCAAGTTGGTGGCGGGGAGCTGTTTTTT
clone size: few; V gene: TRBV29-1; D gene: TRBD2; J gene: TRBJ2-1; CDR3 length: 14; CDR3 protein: CSVQRLATYNEQFF; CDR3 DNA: TGCAGCGTTCAACGACTAGCTACCTACAATGAGCAGTTCTTC
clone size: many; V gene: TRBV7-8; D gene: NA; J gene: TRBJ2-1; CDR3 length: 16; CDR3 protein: CASSLNAGTGDNEQFF; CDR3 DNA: TGTGCCAGCAGCTTAAACGCCGGGACTGGAGACAATGAGCAGTTCTTC
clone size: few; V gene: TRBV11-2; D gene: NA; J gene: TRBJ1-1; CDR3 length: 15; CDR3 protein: CASSLGGRGRAEAFF; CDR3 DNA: TGTGCCAGCAGCTTAGGAGGGCGGGGGCGCGCTGAAGCTTTCTTT
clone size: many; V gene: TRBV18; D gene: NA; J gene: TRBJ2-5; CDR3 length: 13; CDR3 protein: CASSRGTPETQYF; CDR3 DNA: TGTGCCAGCTCACGCGGGACTCCGGAGACCCAGTACTTC
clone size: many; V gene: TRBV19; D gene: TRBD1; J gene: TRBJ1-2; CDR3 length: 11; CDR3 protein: CASSIGTGETF; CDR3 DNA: TGTGCCAGTAGTATCGGGACAGGGGAAACCTTC
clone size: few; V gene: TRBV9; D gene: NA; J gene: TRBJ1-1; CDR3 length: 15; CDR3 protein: CASSVGLALNTEAFF; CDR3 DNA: TGTGCCAGCAGCGTAGGCCTGGCCTTGAACACTGAAGCTTTCTTT
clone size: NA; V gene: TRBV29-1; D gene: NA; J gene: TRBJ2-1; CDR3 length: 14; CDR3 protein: CSVEWRGLYNEQFF; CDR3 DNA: TGCAGCGTTGAATGGAGGGGGCTTTACAATGAGCAGTTCTTC
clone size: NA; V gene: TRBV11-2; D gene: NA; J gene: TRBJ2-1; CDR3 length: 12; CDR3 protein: CASSGPYNEQFF; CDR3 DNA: TGTGCCAGCAGCGGCCCCTACAATGAGCAGTTCTTC
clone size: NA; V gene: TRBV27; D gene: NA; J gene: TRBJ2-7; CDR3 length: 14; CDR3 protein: CASSSYAAEYEQYF; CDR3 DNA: TGTGCCAGCAGTTCGTACGCAGCCGAATACGAGCAGTACTTC
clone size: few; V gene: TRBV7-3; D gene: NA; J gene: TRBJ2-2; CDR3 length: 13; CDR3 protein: CASSFTGSGELFF; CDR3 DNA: TGTGCCAGCAGCTTCACAGGATCCGGGGAGCTGTTTTTT
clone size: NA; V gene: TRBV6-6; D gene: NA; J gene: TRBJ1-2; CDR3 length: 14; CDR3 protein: CASSSGTGGEGYTF; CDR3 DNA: TGTGCCAGCAGTAGCGGGACCGGGGGCGAGGGCTACACCTTC
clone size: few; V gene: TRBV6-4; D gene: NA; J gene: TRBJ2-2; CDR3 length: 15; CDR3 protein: CASSEQGSNTGELFF; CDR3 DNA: TGTGCCAGCAGTGAGCAGGGGTCGAACACCGGGGAGCTGTTTTTT
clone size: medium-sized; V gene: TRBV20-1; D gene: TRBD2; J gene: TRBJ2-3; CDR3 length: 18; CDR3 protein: CSARDEAGGSVTTDTQYF; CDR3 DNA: TGCAGTGCTAGAGATGAAGCGGGCGGGAGTGTTACCACAGATACGCAGTATTTT
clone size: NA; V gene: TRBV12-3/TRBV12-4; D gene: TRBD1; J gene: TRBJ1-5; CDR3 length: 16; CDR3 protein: CASSMTGALGNQPQHF; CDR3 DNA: TGTGCCAGCAGTATGACAGGGGCTTTGGGCAATCAGCCCCAGCATTTT
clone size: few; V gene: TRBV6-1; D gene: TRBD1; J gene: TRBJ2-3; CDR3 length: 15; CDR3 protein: CASSGTGSRTDTQYF; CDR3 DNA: TGTGCCAGCAGTGGGACAGGCAGCCGCACAGATACGCAGTATTTT
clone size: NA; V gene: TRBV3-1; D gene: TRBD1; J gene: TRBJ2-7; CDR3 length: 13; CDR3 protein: CASRRGPAYEQYF; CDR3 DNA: TGTGCCAGCAGAAGGGGGCCCGCCTACGAGCAGTACTTC
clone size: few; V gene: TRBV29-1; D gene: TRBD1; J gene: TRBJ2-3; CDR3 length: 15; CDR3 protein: CSVEGDRGVADTQYF; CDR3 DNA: TGCAGCGTTGAGGGCGACAGGGGGGTCGCAGATACGCAGTATTTT
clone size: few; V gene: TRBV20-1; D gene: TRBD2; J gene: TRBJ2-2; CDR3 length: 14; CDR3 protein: CSARGTSPAGELFF; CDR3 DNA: TGCAGTGCTAGGGGGACTAGCCCCGCCGGGGAGCTGTTTTTT
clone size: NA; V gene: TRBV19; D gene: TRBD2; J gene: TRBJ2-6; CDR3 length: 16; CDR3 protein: CASSPRRELGANVLTF; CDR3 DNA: TGTGCCAGTAGTCCTCGGCGGGAGCTTGGGGCCAACGTCCTGACTTTC
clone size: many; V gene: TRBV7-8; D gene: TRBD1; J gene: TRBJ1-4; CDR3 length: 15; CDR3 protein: CASSLEQGTYEKLFF; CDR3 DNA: TGTGCCAGCAGCTTAGAACAGGGGACGTACGAAAAACTGTTTTTT
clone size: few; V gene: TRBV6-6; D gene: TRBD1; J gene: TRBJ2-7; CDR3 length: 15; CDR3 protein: CASSYSEVGGNEQYF; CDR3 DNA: TGTGCCAGCAGTTACTCGGAGGTAGGGGGCAACGAGCAGTACTTC
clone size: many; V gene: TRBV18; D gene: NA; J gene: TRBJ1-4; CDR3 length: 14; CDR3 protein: CASSQAREGEKLFF; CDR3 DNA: TGTGCCAGCTCGCAGGCCAGGGAAGGTGAAAAACTGTTTTTT
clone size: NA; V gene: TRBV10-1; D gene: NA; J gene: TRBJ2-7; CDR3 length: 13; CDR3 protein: CASSPGISYEQYF; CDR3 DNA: TGCGCCAGCAGTCCCGGGATCTCCTACGAGCAGTACTTC